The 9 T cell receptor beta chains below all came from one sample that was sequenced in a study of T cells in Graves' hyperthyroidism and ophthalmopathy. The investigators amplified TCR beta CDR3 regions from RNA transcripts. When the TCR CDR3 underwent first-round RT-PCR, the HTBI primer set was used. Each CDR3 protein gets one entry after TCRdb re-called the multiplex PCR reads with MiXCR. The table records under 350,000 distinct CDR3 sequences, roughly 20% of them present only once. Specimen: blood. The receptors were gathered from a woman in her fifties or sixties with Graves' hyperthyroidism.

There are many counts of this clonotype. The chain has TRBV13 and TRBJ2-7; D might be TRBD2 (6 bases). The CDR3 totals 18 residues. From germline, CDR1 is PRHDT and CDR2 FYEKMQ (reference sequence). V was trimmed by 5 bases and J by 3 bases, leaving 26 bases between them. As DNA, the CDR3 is TGTGCCAGCAGCCCAAGGGGAGCGGGTTTCTGGGGGAGCTACGAGCAGTACTTC. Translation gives CASSPRGAGFWGSYEQYF.

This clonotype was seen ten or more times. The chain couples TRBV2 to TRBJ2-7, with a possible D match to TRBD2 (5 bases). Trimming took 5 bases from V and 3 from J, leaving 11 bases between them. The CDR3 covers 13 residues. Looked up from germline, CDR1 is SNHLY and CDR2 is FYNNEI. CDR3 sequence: CASSRESIYEQYF. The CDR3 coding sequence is TGTGCCAGCAGTAGGGAGAGTATCTACGAGCAGTACTTC.

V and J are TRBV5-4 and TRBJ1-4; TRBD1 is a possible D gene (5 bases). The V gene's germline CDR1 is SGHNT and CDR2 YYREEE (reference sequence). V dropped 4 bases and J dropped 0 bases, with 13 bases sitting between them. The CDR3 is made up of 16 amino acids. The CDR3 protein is CASSTGTSATNEKLFF. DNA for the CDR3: TGTGCCAGCAGCACCGGGACCTCTGCAACTAATGAAAAACTGTTTTTT.

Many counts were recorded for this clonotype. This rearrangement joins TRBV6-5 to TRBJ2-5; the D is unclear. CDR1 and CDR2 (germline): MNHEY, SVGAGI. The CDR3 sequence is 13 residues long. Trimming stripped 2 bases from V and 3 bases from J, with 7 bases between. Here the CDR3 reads CASSYGREETQYF. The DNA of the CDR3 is TGTGCCAGCAGTTACGGGCGTGAAGAGACCCAGTACTTC.

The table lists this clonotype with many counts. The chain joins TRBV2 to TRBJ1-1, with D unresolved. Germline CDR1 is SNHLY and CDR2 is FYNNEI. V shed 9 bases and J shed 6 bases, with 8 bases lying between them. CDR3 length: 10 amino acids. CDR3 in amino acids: CARKGAEAFF. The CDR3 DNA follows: TGTGCCAGAAAGGGCGCTGAAGCTTTCTTT.

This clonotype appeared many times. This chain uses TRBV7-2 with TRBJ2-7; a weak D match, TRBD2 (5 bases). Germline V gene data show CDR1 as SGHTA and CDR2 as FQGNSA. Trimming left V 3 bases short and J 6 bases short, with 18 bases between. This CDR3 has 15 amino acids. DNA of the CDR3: TGTGCCAGCAGCTTGGATTCGACTACTACGGGCGAGCAGTACTTC. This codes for CASSLDSTTTGEQYF.

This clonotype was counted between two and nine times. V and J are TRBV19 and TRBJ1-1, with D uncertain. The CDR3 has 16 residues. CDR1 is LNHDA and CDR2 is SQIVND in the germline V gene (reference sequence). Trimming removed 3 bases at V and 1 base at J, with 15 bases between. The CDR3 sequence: CASSMGMRVRNTEAFF. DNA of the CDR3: TGTGCCAGTAGTATGGGAATGAGGGTCAGGAACACTGAAGCTTTCTTT. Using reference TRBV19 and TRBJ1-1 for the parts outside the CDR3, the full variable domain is DGGITQSPKYLFRKEGQNVTLSCEQNLNHDAMYWYRQDPGQGLRLIYYSQIVNDFQKGDIAEGYSVSREKKESFPLTVTSAQKNPTAFYLCASSMGMRVRNTEAFFGQGTRLTVV.

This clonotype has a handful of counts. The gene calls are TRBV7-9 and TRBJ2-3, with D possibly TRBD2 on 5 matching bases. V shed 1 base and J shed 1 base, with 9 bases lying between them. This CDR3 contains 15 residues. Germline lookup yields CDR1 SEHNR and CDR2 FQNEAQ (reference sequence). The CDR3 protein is CASSLGGEGTDTQYF. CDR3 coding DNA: TGTGCCAGCAGCTTAGGGGGAGAAGGCACAGATACGCAGTATTTT.

The CDR3 bases are TGTGCCACCGTGAAGGGACAGGGCTCCTACGAGCAGTACGTC. It translates to CATVKGQGSYEQYV. This rearrangement joins TRBV10-3 to TRBJ2-7; 9 nucleotides match TRBD1. Unmatched junction bases numbered 7, after V lost 10 bases and J lost 0 bases. This CDR3 has 14 amino acids. Germline CDR1 ENHRY, CDR2 SYGVKD.